Reported below is one T cell receptor (beta chain). The repertoire was sequenced with immunoSEQ multiplex PCR; TCRdb's copy has only in-frame clones and lacks some. Seen here are roughly 180,000 clones, 75% to 90% observed once, and the top ten hold roughly 8.2%. The record originates from a study of blood T cell repertoires in COVID-19. The clonotype comes from an older woman with acute or convalescent COVID-19. Sequenced sample: peripheral blood.

The CDR3 DNA follows: TGTGCCAGCACCTTCCAGGGGGCGCACGGCTACACCTTC. Its translation is CASTFQGAHGYTF. The chain joins TRBV28 to TRBJ1-2; TRBD1 matches 8 bases. The CDR3 is made up of 13 amino acids. Germline lookup yields CDR1 MDHEN and CDR2 SYDVKM. J gave up 8 bases and V 7 bases, and 9 bases lay outside the gene matches.